Described below is a single T cell receptor beta chain sequence and its context. This CDR3 is also generated by other DNA sequences in the sample. The CDR3 spans 15 residues. After removal of 5 bases from V and 1 base from J, the junction contained 5 bases not matched to a gene. The germline gives CDR1 SGHNT, CDR2 YYREEE (reference sequence). Clones were sequenced by immunoSEQ multiplex PCR, and TCRdb holds only the in-frame ones, with some missing. Of a few million clones in the sample, 85% to 95% were seen once. This record comes from a study of shared clonotypes between healthy human individuals. Study in general: The study enrolled a couple of women and three men aged 18 to 49.

Sequenced sample: naive CD4+ T cells from PBMCs. Noted subset: CD45RA+ positively selected. The receptor comes from a man younger than 30 in good health. Some clones in this sample may be carry-over from other donors' samples. The rearrangement links TRBV5-4 to TRBJ2-1; 8 bases are a match to TRBD2. CDR3 sequence reads: CASRPSGSSYNEQFF. The CDR3 bases are TGTGCCAGCAGGCCAAGCGGGAGTTCCTACAATGAGCAGTTCTTC.